This T cell receptor beta chain was profiled in a study of blood T cell repertoires in COVID-19. Overall study context: Spain, Italy and the United States supplied samples that represented acute and convalescent COVID-19. The analysed material was cDNA or gDNA that came from T cells, B-cell-depleted T cells, or PBMCs.

Clones were read by immunoSEQ multiplex PCR, and TCRdb kept only the in-frame ones, dropping some. The sample lists 200,000 to 300,000 clones, roughly four fifths occurring once. The CDR3 runs to 15 residues. J lost 6 bases, V lost 2 bases, and 5 bases had no gene match. Germline V gene sequence: CDR1 MDHEN, CDR2 SYDVKM. J is TRBJ2-1 and V is TRBV28; 9 nucleotides agree with TRBD2. This clonotype was obtained from a man in his fifties with acute or convalescent COVID-19. Sequenced sample: peripheral blood. The CDR3 coding sequence is TGTGCCAGCAGTTTAGGGGCTAGCGGGACCAATGAGCAGTTCTTC. Protein product: CASSLGASGTNEQFF.